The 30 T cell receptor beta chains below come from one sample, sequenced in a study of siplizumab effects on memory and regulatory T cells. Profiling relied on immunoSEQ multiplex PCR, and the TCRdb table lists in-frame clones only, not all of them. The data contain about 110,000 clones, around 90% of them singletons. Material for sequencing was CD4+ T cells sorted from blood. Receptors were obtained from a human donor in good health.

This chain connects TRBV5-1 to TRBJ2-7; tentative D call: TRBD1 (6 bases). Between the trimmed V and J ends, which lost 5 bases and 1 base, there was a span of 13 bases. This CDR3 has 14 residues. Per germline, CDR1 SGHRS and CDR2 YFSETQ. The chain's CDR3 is CASRLMTGSYEQYF. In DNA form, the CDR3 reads TGCGCCAGCAGGCTTATGACAGGATCCTACGAGCAGTACTTC.

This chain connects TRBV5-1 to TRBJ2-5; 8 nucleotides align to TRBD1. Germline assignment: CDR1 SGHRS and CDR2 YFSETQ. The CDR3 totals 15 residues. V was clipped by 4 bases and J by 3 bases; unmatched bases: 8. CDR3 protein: CASSLLGTGKETQYF. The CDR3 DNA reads TGCGCCAGCAGCCTACTTGGGACAGGAAAAGAGACCCAGTACTTC.

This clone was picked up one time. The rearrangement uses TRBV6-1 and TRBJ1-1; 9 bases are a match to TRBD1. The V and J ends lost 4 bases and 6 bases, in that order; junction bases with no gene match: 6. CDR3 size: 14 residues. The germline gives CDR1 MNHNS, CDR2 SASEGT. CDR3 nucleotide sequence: TGTGCCAGCAGTGGGACAGGGGCTTTCCCTGAAGCTTTCTTT. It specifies CASSGTGAFPEAFF.

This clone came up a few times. This CDR3 is CAWNRDTNQPQHF. CDR3 in DNA: TGTGCCTGGAACCGGGACACTAATCAGCCCCAGCATTTT. The V call is TRBV30, the J call TRBJ1-5, with a weak D call TRBD1 (6 bases). The germline CDR1 and CDR2 sequences are GTSNPN and SVGIG (reference sequence). There are 13 residues in the CDR3. V lost 4 bases to trimming and J lost 4 bases, with 11 bases between them.

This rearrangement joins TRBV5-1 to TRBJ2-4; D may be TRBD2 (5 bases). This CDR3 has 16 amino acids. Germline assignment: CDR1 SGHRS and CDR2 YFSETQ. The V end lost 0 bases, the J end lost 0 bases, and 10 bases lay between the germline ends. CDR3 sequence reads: CASSLAGVLAKNIQYF. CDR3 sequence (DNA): TGCGCCAGCAGCTTGGCCGGGGTCCTAGCCAAAAACATTCAGTACTTC.

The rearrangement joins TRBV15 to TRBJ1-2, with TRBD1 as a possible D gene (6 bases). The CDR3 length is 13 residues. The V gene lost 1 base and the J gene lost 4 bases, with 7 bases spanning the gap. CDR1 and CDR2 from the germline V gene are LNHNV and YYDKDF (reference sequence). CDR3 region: CATSRGTVYGYTF. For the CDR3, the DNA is TGTGCCACCAGCAGAGGGACAGTCTATGGCTACACCTTC. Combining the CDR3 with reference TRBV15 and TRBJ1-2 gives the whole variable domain DAMVIQNPRYQVTQFGKPVTLSCSQTLNHNVMYWYQQKSSQAPKLLFHYYDKDFNNEADTPDNFQSRRPNTSFCFLDIRSPGLGDTAMYLCATSRGTVYGYTFGSGTRLTVV.

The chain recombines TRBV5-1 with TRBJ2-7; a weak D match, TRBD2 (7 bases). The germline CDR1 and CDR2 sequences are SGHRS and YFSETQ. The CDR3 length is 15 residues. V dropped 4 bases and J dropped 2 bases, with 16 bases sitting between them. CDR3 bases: TGCGCCAGCAGCCGTGAAAGCGGGACACCCTACGAGCAGTACTTC. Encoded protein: CASSRESGTPYEQYF.

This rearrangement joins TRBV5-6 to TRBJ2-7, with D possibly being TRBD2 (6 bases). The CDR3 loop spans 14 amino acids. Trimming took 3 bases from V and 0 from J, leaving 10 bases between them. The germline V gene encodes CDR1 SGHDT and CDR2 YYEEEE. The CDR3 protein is CASSSGGNSYEQYF. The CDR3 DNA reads TGTGCCAGCAGCTCCGGGGGAAACTCCTACGAGCAGTACTTC.

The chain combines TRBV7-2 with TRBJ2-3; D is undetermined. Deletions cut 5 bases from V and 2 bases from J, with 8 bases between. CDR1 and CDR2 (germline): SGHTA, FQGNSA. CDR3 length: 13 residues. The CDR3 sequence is CASSKLSTDTQYF. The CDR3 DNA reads TGTGCCAGCAGCAAACTCTCCACAGATACGCAGTATTTT.

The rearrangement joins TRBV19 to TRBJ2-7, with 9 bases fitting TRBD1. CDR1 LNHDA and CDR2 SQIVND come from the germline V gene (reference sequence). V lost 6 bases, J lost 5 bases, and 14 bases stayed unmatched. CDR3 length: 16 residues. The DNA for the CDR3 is TGTGCCAGTAGCTCCATCGGGGGACAGGGACCCCACGAGCAGTACTTC. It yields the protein CASSSIGGQGPHEQYF.

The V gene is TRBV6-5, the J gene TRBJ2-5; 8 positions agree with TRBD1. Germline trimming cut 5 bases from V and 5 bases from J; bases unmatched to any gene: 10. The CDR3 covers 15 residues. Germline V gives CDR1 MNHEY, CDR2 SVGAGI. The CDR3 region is CASSRTGTLVETQYF. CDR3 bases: TGTGCCAGCAGTAGGACAGGGACCCTTGTGGAGACCCAGTACTTC.

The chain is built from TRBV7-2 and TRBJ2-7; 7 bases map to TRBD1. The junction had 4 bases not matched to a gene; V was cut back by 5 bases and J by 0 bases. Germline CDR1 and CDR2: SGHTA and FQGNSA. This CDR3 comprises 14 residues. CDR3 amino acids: CASSPDRSSYEQYF. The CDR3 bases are TGTGCCAGCAGCCCGGACAGGTCCTCCTACGAGCAGTACTTC.

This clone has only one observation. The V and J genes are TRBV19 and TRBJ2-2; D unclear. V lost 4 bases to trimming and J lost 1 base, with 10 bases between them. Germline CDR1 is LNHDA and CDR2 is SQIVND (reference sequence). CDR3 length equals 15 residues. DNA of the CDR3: TGTGCCAGTAGTACGGGCCTATTGAACACCGGGGAGCTGTTTTTT. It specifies CASSTGLLNTGELFF. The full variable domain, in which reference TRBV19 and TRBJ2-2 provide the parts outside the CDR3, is DGGITQSPKYLFRKEGQNVTLSCEQNLNHDAMYWYRQDPGQGLRLIYYSQIVNDFQKGDIAEGYSVSREKKESFPLTVTSAQKNPTAFYLCASSTGLLNTGELFFGEGSRLTVL.

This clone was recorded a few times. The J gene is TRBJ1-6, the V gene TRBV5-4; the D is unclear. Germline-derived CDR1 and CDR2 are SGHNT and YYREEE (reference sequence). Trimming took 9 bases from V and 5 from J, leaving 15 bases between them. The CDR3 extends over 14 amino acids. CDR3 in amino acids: CATHTLRDNSPLHF. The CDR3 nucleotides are TGTGCCACGCACACCCTGCGGGATAATTCACCCCTCCACTTT.

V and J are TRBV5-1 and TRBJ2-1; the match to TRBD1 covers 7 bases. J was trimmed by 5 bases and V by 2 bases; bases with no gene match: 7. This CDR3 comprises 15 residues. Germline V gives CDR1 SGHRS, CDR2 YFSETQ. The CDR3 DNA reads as TGCGCCAGCAGCTTAACAGGGGCCGGAAACAATGAGCAGTTCTTC. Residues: CASSLTGAGNNEQFF.

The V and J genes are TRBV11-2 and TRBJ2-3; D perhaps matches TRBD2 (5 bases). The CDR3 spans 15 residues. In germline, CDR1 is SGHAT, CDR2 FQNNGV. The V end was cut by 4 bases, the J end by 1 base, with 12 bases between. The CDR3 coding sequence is TGTGCCAGCAGCTGGATTTCCGGGGGCACAGATACGCAGTATTTT. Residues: CASSWISGGTDTQYF.

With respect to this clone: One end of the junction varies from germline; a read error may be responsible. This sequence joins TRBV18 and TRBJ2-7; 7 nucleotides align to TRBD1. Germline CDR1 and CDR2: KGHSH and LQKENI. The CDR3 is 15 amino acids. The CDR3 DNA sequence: TGTGCCAGCTTACCAACAGGGGCTCTCTCCTACGAGCAGTACTTC. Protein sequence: CASLPTGALSYEQYF.

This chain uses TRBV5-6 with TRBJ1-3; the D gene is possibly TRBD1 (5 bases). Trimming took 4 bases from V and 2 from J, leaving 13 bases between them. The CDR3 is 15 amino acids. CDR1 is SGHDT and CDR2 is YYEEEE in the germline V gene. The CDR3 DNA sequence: TGTGCCAGCAGCAGTCCCTCCAGGGCTGGAAACACCATATATTTT. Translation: CASSSPSRAGNTIYF. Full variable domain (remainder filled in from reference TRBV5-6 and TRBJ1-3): DAGVTQSPTHLIKTRGQQVTLRCSPKSGHDTVSWYQQALGQGPQFIFQYYEEEERQRGNFPDRFSGHQFPNYSSELNVNALLLGDSALYLCASSSPSRAGNTIYFGEGSWLTVV.

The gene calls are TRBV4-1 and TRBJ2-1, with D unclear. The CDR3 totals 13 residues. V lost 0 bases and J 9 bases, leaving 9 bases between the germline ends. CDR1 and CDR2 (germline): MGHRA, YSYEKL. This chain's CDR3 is CASSQDPSGEQFF. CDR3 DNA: TGCGCCAGCAGCCAAGATCCCTCCGGTGAGCAGTTCTTC.

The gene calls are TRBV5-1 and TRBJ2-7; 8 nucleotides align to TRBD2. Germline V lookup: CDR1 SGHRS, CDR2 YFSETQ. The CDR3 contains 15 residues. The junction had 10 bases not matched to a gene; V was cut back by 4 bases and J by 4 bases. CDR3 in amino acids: CASSGMAAGEYEQYF. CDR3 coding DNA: TGCGCCAGCAGCGGAATGGCAGCGGGGGAGTACGAGCAGTACTTC.

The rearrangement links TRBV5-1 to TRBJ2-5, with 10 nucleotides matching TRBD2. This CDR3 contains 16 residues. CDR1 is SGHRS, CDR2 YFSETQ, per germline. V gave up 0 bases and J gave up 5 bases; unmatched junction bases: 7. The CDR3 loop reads CASSLGLAGVRETQYF. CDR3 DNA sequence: TGCGCCAGCAGCTTGGGGCTAGCGGGAGTAAGGGAGACCCAGTACTTC.

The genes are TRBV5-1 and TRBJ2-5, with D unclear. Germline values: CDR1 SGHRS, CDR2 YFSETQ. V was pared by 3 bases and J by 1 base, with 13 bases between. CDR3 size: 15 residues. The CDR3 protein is CASSSLGQLQETQYF. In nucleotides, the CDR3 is TGCGCCAGCAGCTCCCTTGGGCAGCTCCAAGAGACCCAGTACTTC.

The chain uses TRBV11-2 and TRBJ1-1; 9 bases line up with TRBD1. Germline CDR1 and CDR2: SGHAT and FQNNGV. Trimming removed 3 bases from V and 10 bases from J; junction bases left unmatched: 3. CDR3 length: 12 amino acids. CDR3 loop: CASSFPGQGAFF. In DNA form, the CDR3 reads TGTGCCAGCAGCTTTCCGGGACAGGGAGCTTTCTTT.

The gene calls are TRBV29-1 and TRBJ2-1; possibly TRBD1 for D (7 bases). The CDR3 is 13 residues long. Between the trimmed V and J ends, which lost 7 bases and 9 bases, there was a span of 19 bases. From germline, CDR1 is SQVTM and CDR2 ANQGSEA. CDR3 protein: CSARWQGGSEQFF. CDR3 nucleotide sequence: TGCAGCGCCCGGTGGCAGGGGGGAAGTGAGCAGTTCTTC.

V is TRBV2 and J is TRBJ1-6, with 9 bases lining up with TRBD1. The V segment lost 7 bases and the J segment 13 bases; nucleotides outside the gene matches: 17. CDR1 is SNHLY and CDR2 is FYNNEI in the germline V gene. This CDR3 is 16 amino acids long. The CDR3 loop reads CASNREGQGLGGPLHF. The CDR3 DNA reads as TGTGCCAGCAACCGAGAGGGACAGGGCCTAGGAGGGCCCCTCCACTTT. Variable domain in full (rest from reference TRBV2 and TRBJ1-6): EPEVTQTPSHQVTQMGQEVILRCVPISNHLYFYWYRQILGQKVEFLVSFYNNEISEKSEIFDDQFSVERPDGSNFTLKIRSTKLEDSAMYFCASNREGQGLGGPLHFGNGTRLTVT.

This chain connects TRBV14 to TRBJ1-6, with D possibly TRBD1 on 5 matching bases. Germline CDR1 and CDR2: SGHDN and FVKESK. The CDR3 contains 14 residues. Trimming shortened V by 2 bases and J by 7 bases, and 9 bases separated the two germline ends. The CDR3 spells CASSQLGANSPLHF. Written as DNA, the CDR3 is TGTGCCAGCAGCCAACTAGGGGCCAATTCACCCCTCCACTTT.

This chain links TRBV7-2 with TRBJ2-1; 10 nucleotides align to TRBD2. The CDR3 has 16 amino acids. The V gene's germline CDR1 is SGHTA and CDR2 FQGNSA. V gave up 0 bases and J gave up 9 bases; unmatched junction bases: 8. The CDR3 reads CASSLARSGGVGEQFF. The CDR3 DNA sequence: TGTGCCAGCAGCTTAGCGCGCAGCGGGGGGGTTGGTGAGCAGTTCTTC.

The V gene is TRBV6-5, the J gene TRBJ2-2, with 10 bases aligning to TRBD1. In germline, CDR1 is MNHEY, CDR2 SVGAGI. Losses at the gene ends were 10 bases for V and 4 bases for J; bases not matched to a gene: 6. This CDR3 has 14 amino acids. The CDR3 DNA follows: TGTGCCATCCGGACAGGGGGTCTCACCGGGGAGCTGTTTTTT. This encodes CAIRTGGLTGELFF.

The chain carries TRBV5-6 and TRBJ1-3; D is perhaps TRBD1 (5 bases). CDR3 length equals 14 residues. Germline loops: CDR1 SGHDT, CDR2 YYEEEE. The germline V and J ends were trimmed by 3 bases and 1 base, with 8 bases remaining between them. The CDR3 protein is CASSSDMSGNTIYF. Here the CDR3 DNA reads TGTGCCAGCAGCTCGGACATGTCTGGAAACACCATATATTTT. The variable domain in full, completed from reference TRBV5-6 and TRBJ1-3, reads DAGVTQSPTHLIKTRGQQVTLRCSPKSGHDTVSWYQQALGQGPQFIFQYYEEEERQRGNFPDRFSGHQFPNYSSELNVNALLLGDSALYLCASSSDMSGNTIYFGEGSWLTVV.

CDR3 coding DNA: TGTGCCAGTACCTCCCGGCGGGGGGCGGACAATCAGCCCCAGCATTTT. It is translated as CASTSRRGADNQPQHF. The chain couples TRBV19 to TRBJ1-5; D perhaps matches TRBD1 (6 bases). The V gene's germline CDR1 is LNHDA and CDR2 SQIVND (reference sequence). V lost 7 bases and J 3 bases, leaving 19 bases between the germline ends. CDR3 length equals 16 residues.